This passage covers 29 T cell receptor beta chains from one sample sequenced in a study of lymphopenia after photon versus proton radiotherapy. Profiling relied on immunoSEQ multiplex PCR, and the TCRdb table lists in-frame clones only, not all of them. The sample records about 40,000 clones, approximately 82% being singletons. This sample comprised peripheral blood, obtained from a patient treated with proton-based radiotherapy. The receptors shown here come from a woman in her 70s with pancreatic cancer.

The chain's CDR3 is CASSLDSPNTEAFF. Here the CDR3 DNA reads TGTGCCAGCAGCTTAGACAGCCCTAACACTGAAGCTTTCTTT. The J gene is TRBJ1-1, the V gene TRBV7-9; D not certain. This CDR3 has 14 residues. Germline values: CDR1 SEHNR, CDR2 FQNEAQ (reference sequence). With 1 base removed from V and 2 bases from J, the gap between germline ends came to 8 bases.

The chain combines TRBV27 with TRBJ2-1, with TRBD2 identical over 14 bases. The germline gives CDR1 MNHEY, CDR2 SMNVEV (reference sequence). There are 20 residues in the CDR3. V shed 0 bases and J 9 bases; nucleotides not matched to a gene: 16. CDR3 nucleotide sequence: TGTGCCAGCAGTTTATCGTGGGGAACCGGGACTAGCGGGAGAAGGGGTGAGCAGTTCTTC. Translation: CASSLSWGTGTSGRRGEQFF.

This chain joins TRBV19 and TRBJ2-1; maybe TRBD1 (6 bases). Trimming took off 5 bases at V and 9 bases at J, with 17 bases between the two ends. The CDR3 runs to 14 residues. Germline CDR1 LNHDA, CDR2 SQIVND (reference sequence). The CDR3 protein is CASSSKKQGAEQFF. The DNA for the CDR3 is TGTGCCAGTAGTTCCAAAAAACAGGGTGCTGAGCAGTTCTTC.

For the CDR3, the DNA is TGCGCCAGCAGCCAACTCCTAGCGGGCACAGATACGCAGTATTTT. Its protein product is CASSQLLAGTDTQYF. This chain uses TRBV4-3 with TRBJ2-3; TRBD2 matches at 7 bases. Germline CDR1 and CDR2: LGHNA and YSLEER. The ends lost 2 bases at V and 1 base at J; junction bases unmatched: 3. There are 15 residues in the CDR3.

This chain links TRBV15 with TRBJ2-7; possible D gene TRBD1, 5 bases. CDR3 length: 15 amino acids. Trimming removed 6 bases from V and 2 bases from J, with 17 bases in between. CDR1 LNHNV and CDR2 YYDKDF come from the germline V gene (reference sequence). The CDR3 reads CATRMKGSAPYEQYF. In DNA form, the CDR3 reads TGTGCCACCAGGATGAAGGGGTCGGCCCCCTACGAGCAGTACTTC.

This clone is classed as medium-sized. This rearrangement joins TRBV28 to TRBJ2-7; 15 nucleotides match TRBD2. Germline CDR1 reads MDHEN; CDR2 reads SYDVKM. The CDR3 has 18 residues. V was pared by 5 bases and J by 5 bases, with 13 bases of the junction left unmatched. For the CDR3, the DNA is TGTGCCAGCAGTACTCACAGGACTAGCGGGAGGGCCCGACACGAGCAGTACTTC. Translation: CASSTHRTSGRARHEQYF.

This rearrangement joins TRBV30 to TRBJ2-1; D possibly corresponds to TRBD2 (5 bases). Germline V CDR1 and CDR2: GTSNPN, SVGIG (reference sequence). The CDR3 spans 14 residues. Trimming shortened V by 0 bases and J by 9 bases, and 15 bases separated the two germline ends. The CDR3 DNA follows: TGTGCCTGGAGTGTAGGGCTAGCCAGCATTGAGCAGTTCTTC. Its translation is CAWSVGLASIEQFF. Together with reference TRBV30 and TRBJ2-1, the CDR3 gives the full variable domain: SQTIHQWPATLVQPVGSPLSLECTVEGTSNPNLYWYRQAAGRGLQLLFYSVGIGQISSEVPQNLSASRPQDRQFILSSKKLLLSDSGFYLCAWSVGLASIEQFFGPGTRLTVL.

The chain employs TRBV28 and TRBJ2-7; 8 bases are a match to TRBD2. This CDR3 comprises 12 residues. With 6 bases clipped from V and 4 bases from J, the junction kept 2 bases outside the gene matches. Germline CDR1 is MDHEN and CDR2 is SYDVKM. CDR3 sequence: CASRSGSYEQYF. In nucleotides, the CDR3 is TGTGCCAGCAGGAGCGGGAGTTACGAGCAGTACTTC.

As to this clone: An end of the junction differs from the germline gene, which may be a read error. J is TRBJ1-2 and V is TRBV14; the match to TRBD1 covers 7 bases. Germline lookup yields CDR1 SGHDN and CDR2 FVKESK. The CDR3 spans 13 residues. CDR3 nucleotide sequence: TGTGCCAGCAGCCTTACAGGGGCCTATGGCTACATCTTC. This sequence encodes CASSLTGAYGYIF.

The rearrangement uses TRBV7-2 and TRBJ1-6; D gene uncertain. CDR1 SGHTA and CDR2 FQGNSA come from the germline V gene. This CDR3 has 16 amino acids. Trimming removed 1 base from V and 6 bases from J, with 13 bases in between. This CDR3 reads CASSLDNRAGNSPLHF. CDR3 bases: TGTGCCAGCAGCTTAGATAATAGGGCGGGTAATTCACCCCTCCACTTT.

This sequence joins TRBV7-8 and TRBJ2-1; D gene ambiguous. The CDR3 has 15 amino acids. Germline V gene sequence: CDR1 SGHVS, CDR2 FQNEAQ. Trimming pared 0 bases from V and 6 bases from J, leaving 12 bases between. This chain's CDR3 is CASSLAPWGGNEQFF. CDR3 nucleotide sequence: TGTGCCAGCAGCTTAGCCCCTTGGGGTGGCAATGAGCAGTTCTTC.

The genes are TRBV5-1 and TRBJ1-1, with D tentatively TRBD1 (6 bases). Germline loops: CDR1 SGHRS, CDR2 YFSETQ. The CDR3 consists of 14 residues. The V gene lost 5 bases and the J gene lost 6 bases, with 17 bases spanning the gap. The CDR3 DNA is TGCGCCAGCAGGAAGACACAGGGAGGCGCTGAAGCTTTCTTT. Residues: CASRKTQGGAEAFF.

J is TRBJ2-5 and V is TRBV9; 14 nucleotides match TRBD2. TRBJ2-7 explains the end of the DNA better; the J call may be wrong. The CDR3 covers 15 residues. Germline loops: CDR1 SGDLS, CDR2 YYNGEE. CDR3 in amino acids: CASSKGLAGGSEQYF. Here the CDR3 DNA reads TGTGCCAGCAGCAAAGGACTAGCGGGAGGAAGCGAGCAGTACTTC.

The V gene is TRBV6-6, the J gene TRBJ2-7; D is undetermined. V dropped 4 bases and J dropped 10 bases, with 11 bases sitting between them. This CDR3 has 11 amino acids. Germline V CDR1 and CDR2: MNHNY, SVGAGI (reference sequence). The CDR3 DNA reads TGTGCCAGCAGTTCGACTTCGTATCAGTACTTC. Amino acid sequence: CASSSTSYQYF.

Written as DNA, the CDR3 is TGTGCCAGCAGTTTTGGGACTAGCCCAGATACGCAGTATTTT. Protein product: CASSFGTSPDTQYF. The rearrangement links TRBV27 to TRBJ2-3, with 9 positions matching TRBD2. The CDR3 runs 14 residues. Trimming at V came to 3 bases and at J to 4 bases, leaving 2 bases not matched to a gene. Germline CDR1 is MNHEY and CDR2 is SMNVEV (reference sequence).

This chain joins TRBV6-5 and TRBJ2-7; unclear D gene. This CDR3 is built from 13 residues. Germline CDR1 MNHEY, CDR2 SVGAGI. Trimming removed 2 bases at V and 12 bases at J, with 17 bases between. CDR3 sequence reads: CASSYTHDGTPYF. The DNA for the CDR3 is TGTGCCAGCAGTTACACCCATGACGGTACCCCGTACTTC.

The sample holds one count of this clone. The chain carries TRBV2 and TRBJ2-7, with 8 bases fitting TRBD2. CDR1 SNHLY and CDR2 FYNNEI come from the germline V gene. The CDR3 sequence is 14 residues long. Unmatched junction bases numbered 6, after V lost 6 bases and J lost 2 bases. The CDR3 region is CASRAPAGAYEQYF. CDR3 bases: TGTGCCAGCAGGGCCCCAGCGGGAGCCTACGAGCAGTACTTC. The whole variable domain, filled in from reference TRBV2 and TRBJ2-7, reads EPEVTQTPSHQVTQMGQEVILRCVPISNHLYFYWYRQILGQKVEFLVSFYNNEISEKSEIFDDQFSVERPDGSNFTLKIRSTKLEDSAMYFCASRAPAGAYEQYFGPGTRLTVT.

The chain recombines TRBV5-4 with TRBJ1-1, with D tentatively TRBD1 (6 bases). Germline lookup yields CDR1 SGHNT and CDR2 YYREEE (reference sequence). This CDR3 contains 14 residues. The V gene lost 4 bases and the J gene lost 1 base, with 11 bases spanning the gap. The CDR3 region is CASSPKQGNTEAFF. CDR3 bases: TGTGCCAGCAGCCCGAAACAGGGGAACACTGAAGCTTTCTTT.

The chain joins TRBV5-1 to TRBJ1-2, with D possibly TRBD1 on 5 matching bases. Germline CDR1 is SGHRS and CDR2 is YFSETQ. Deletions cut 4 bases from V and 1 base from J, with 14 bases between. This CDR3 is 15 amino acids long. The CDR3 loop is CASSAQGGRNYGYTF. Here the CDR3 DNA reads TGCGCCAGCAGCGCGCAGGGTGGCCGTAACTATGGCTACACCTTC. Filled out from reference TRBV5-1 and TRBJ1-2, the complete variable domain reads KAGVTQTPRYLIKTRGQQVTLSCSPISGHRSVSWYQQTPGQGLQFLFEYFSETQRNKGNFPGRFSGRQFSNSRSEMNVSTLELGDSALYLCASSAQGGRNYGYTFGSGTRLTVV.

This clone has only one observation. The chain is built from TRBV7-3 and TRBJ2-1; 12 nucleotides agree with TRBD2. Germline trimming cut 4 bases from V and 4 bases from J; bases unmatched to any gene: 5. CDR3 size: 16 residues. CDR1 SGHTA and CDR2 FQGTGA come from the germline V gene. In nucleotides, the CDR3 is TGTGCCAGCAGCTCACTAGCGGGAGGATCTTACAATGAGCAGTTCTTC. This translates into CASSSLAGGSYNEQFF.

This clone occurred once. The J gene is TRBJ2-1, the V gene TRBV5-1; 7 bases are shared with TRBD2. Germline values: CDR1 SGHRS, CDR2 YFSETQ. V trimming: 0 bases; J trimming: 7 bases; junction bases outside the gene matches: 7. The CDR3 consists of 15 residues. This CDR3 reads CASSLVLAVGNEQFF. CDR3 coding DNA: TGCGCCAGCAGCTTGGTCCTAGCGGTGGGGAATGAGCAGTTCTTC. Together with reference TRBV5-1 and TRBJ2-1, the CDR3 gives the full variable domain: KAGVTQTPRYLIKTRGQQVTLSCSPISGHRSVSWYQQTPGQGLQFLFEYFSETQRNKGNFPGRFSGRQFSNSRSEMNVSTLELGDSALYLCASSLVLAVGNEQFFGPGTRLTVL.

This chain connects TRBV5-6 to TRBJ2-3; 10 bases agree with TRBD1. Germline V CDR1 and CDR2: SGHDT, YYEEEE. CDR3 length: 16 amino acids. The V segment lost 4 bases and the J segment 5 bases; nucleotides outside the gene matches: 10. CDR3: CASSQPDRGVRDTQYF. CDR3 DNA: TGTGCCAGCAGCCAGCCGGACAGGGGGGTGAGAGATACGCAGTATTTT. The full variable domain, with the rest looked up from reference TRBV5-6 and TRBJ2-3, is DAGVTQSPTHLIKTRGQQVTLRCSPKSGHDTVSWYQQALGQGPQFIFQYYEEEERQRGNFPDRFSGHQFPNYSSELNVNALLLGDSALYLCASSQPDRGVRDTQYFGPGTRLTVL.

The chain carries TRBV19 and TRBJ1-5, with TRBD1 matching over 8 bases. The CDR3 runs to 16 residues. After removal of 5 bases from V and 4 bases from J, the junction contained 10 bases not matched to a gene. CDR1 and CDR2 from the germline V gene are LNHDA and SQIVND (reference sequence). CDR3 residues: CASSFDRGDRNQPQHF. CDR3 sequence (DNA): TGTGCCAGTAGTTTTGACAGGGGTGACAGAAATCAGCCCCAGCATTTT.

This chain links TRBV7-2 with TRBJ1-2; TRBD1 matches 7 bases. V shed 5 bases and J 4 bases; nucleotides not matched to a gene: 10. The CDR3 is made up of 15 amino acids. Germline lookup yields CDR1 SGHTA and CDR2 FQGNSA. The CDR3 loop reads CASSLTGAPIYGYTF. As DNA, the CDR3 is TGTGCCAGCAGCCTCACAGGGGCCCCAATCTATGGCTACACCTTC.

In its sample, this clone was seen once. The J gene is TRBJ1-6, the V gene TRBV9, with 8 bases lining up with TRBD1. The CDR3 has 18 amino acids. CDR1 and CDR2 from the germline V gene are SGDLS and YYNGEE. The V segment lost 3 bases and the J segment 0 bases; nucleotides outside the gene matches: 8. CDR3 amino acids: CASSEGDRSTSYNSPLHF. CDR3 coding DNA: TGTGCCAGCAGCGAGGGGGACAGGTCGACCTCCTATAATTCACCCCTCCACTTT.

This clone was counted once. This sequence joins TRBV9 and TRBJ2-1, with D possibly TRBD2 on 5 matching bases. Per the germline V gene, CDR1 is SGDLS and CDR2 is YYNGEE. V was pared by 6 bases and J by 0 bases, with 10 bases between. The CDR3 is 14 residues long. Here the CDR3 DNA reads TGTGCCAGCACTGGGGAGAGCTCCTACAATGAGCAGTTCTTC. Translation: CASTGESSYNEQFF.

J is TRBJ2-1 and V is TRBV5-1; TRBD2 matches 7 bases. Trimming at V came to 7 bases and at J to 4 bases, leaving 5 bases not matched to a gene. The germline V gene has CDR1 SGHRS and CDR2 YFSETQ. CDR3 length: 13 residues. This chain's CDR3 is CASRPSGYNEQFF. DNA of the CDR3: TGCGCCAGCCGGCCTAGCGGATACAATGAGCAGTTCTTC.

The chain uses TRBV7-9 and TRBJ2-1; no definite D call. The CDR3 covers 12 residues. V shed 1 base and J shed 6 bases, with 4 bases lying between them. Germline V gene sequence: CDR1 SEHNR, CDR2 FQNEAQ (reference sequence). This CDR3 is CASSLVSNEQFF. Written as DNA, the CDR3 is TGTGCCAGCAGCTTAGTCAGCAATGAGCAGTTCTTC.

Judged by abundance, this clone is large. The chain employs TRBV9 and TRBJ2-3, with 8 bases fitting TRBD2. The CDR3 is made up of 15 amino acids. V trimming: 2 bases; J trimming: 2 bases; junction bases outside the gene matches: 4. The V gene's germline CDR1 is SGDLS and CDR2 YYNGEE. Here the CDR3 DNA reads TGTGCCAGCAGCGTCCTAGCGGGCCCCACAGATACGCAGTATTTT. Translated: CASSVLAGPTDTQYF.